This T cell receptor beta chain was identified in a study of PD-1 blockade in classical Hodgkin lymphoma. Regarding this clone: The target antigen is unknown.

This CDR3 spans 15 amino acids. Study conclusions and caveats: With respect to the repertoire differences, their causes, possibly disease activity or prior therapy, remain undefined. Healthy donors were reported to have higher baseline TCR diversity than newly diagnosed patients.

Clones were sequenced by immunoSEQ multiplex PCR, and TCRdb holds only the in-frame ones, with some missing. The table shows 15,000 to 20,000 clones, with 90% occurring only once. This sample's time point: newly diagnosed, previously untreated cHL patient sample. The sequenced sample consisted of peripheral blood mononuclear cells (PBMCs). The receptor comes from a human donor with classical Hodgkin lymphoma. The chain is built from TRBV12-1 and TRBJ2-5; TRBD1 is the table's D call and was not checked against the DNA. Matching the DNA end better, TRBJ2-7 makes the J call doubtful. TRBV12-1 is designated a pseudogene. The CDR3 loop reads CASSFRQGRRYEQYF. In DNA form, the CDR3 reads TGTGCCAGCAGCTTTCGGCAGGGAAGGCGGTACGAGCAGTACTTC.